Following are 22 T cell receptor beta chains from one sample sequenced in a study of blood T cell repertoires in COVID-19. Data came from immunoSEQ multiplex PCR; TCRdb stores just in-frame clones and leaves some out. The data show about 160,000 clones, over 70% seen once. Sequenced material: peripheral blood. The receptors originated from a man aged 65 to 79 with acute or convalescent COVID-19.

The V gene is TRBV11-2, the J gene TRBJ1-3; 7 bases agree with TRBD1. Per germline, CDR1 SGHAT and CDR2 FQNNGV. The V gene end was trimmed by 5 bases and the J gene end by 7 bases; junction bases not matched to a gene: 2. The length of the CDR3 is 12 residues. CDR3 region: CASSQQGNTIYF. DNA of the CDR3: TGTGCCAGCAGCCAACAGGGGAACACCATATATTTT.

The rearrangement uses TRBV6-6 and TRBJ2-7; D possibly corresponds to TRBD1 (5 bases). Trimming took off 3 bases at V and 3 bases at J, with 12 bases between the two ends. CDR1 is MNHNY, CDR2 SVGAGI, per germline (reference sequence). The CDR3 is 14 residues long. The CDR3 region has the DNA TGTGCCAGCAGTTATAGACGTGACAGCTACGAGCAGTACTTC. Its translation: CASSYRRDSYEQYF.

The V call is TRBV7-2, the J call TRBJ2-1, with TRBD2 matching over 14 bases. This CDR3 is built from 16 residues. The trim removed 1 base at V and 6 bases at J, leaving 2 bases unmatched. The germline V gene encodes CDR1 SGHTA and CDR2 FQGNSA. This CDR3 reads CASSLGLAGGGNEQFF. The DNA for the CDR3 is TGTGCCAGCAGCTTAGGACTAGCGGGAGGGGGCAATGAGCAGTTCTTC.

The table lists this clone with a few counts. The chain is built from TRBV27 and TRBJ1-4, with 11 bases aligning to TRBD1. Germline V CDR1 and CDR2: MNHEY, SMNVEV (reference sequence). The CDR3 spans 15 residues. With 2 bases clipped from V and 7 bases from J, the junction kept 3 bases outside the gene matches. CDR3 in DNA: TGTGCCAGCAGTTTAGGACAGGGGGCGGGTGAAAAACTGTTTTTT. As protein: CASSLGQGAGEKLFF.

This clone was seen a handful of times. The chain recombines TRBV6-5 with TRBJ1-6; TRBD1 is a possible D gene (6 bases). The CDR3 runs 16 residues. Germline V lookup: CDR1 MNHEY, CDR2 SVGAGI. Trimming stripped 4 bases from V and 9 bases from J, with 19 bases between. The CDR3 DNA reads as TGTGCCAGCAGTTTGGTAGGACAGCCGACCTCTTCACCCCTCCACTTT. Translating gives CASSLVGQPTSSPLHF.

The chain joins TRBV12-5 to TRBJ1-4; D is undetermined. The V end was cut by 5 bases, the J end by 5 bases, with 15 bases between. Germline CDR1 is LGHNT and CDR2 is FRNRAP. This CDR3 has 15 residues. The CDR3 protein is CASGTGDFRNEKLFF. The CDR3 DNA reads TGTGCTAGTGGTACCGGAGACTTCCGAAATGAAAAACTGTTTTTT.

The chain joins TRBV7-3 to TRBJ2-1; TRBD2 agrees at 10 bases. Germline lookup yields CDR1 SGHTA and CDR2 FQGTGA. CDR3 length: 16 residues. J was trimmed by 6 bases and V by 1 base; bases with no gene match: 6. The CDR3 is CASSLNPAGGFNEQFF. Here the CDR3 DNA reads TGTGCCAGCAGCTTAAATCCAGCGGGAGGGTTCAATGAGCAGTTCTTC. The full variable domain, completed using reference TRBV7-3 and TRBJ2-1, is GAGVSQTPSNKVTEKGKYVELRCDPISGHTALYWYRQSLGQGPEFLIYFQGTGAADDSGLPNDRFFAVRPEGSVSTLKIQRTERGDSAVYLCASSLNPAGGFNEQFFGPGTRLTVL.

This chain links TRBV28 with TRBJ1-2, with TRBD1 as a possible D gene (5 bases). Germline CDR1 and CDR2: MDHEN and SYDVKM. V lost 6 bases and J 6 bases, leaving 20 bases between the germline ends. The CDR3 sequence is 15 residues long. CDR3 nucleotide sequence: TGTGCCAGCAGCTCCGTAGTTGGGGGAGGCGATGGCTACACCTTC. Translating gives CASSSVVGGGDGYTF.

There are a few counts of this clone. The gene calls are TRBV2 and TRBJ2-6; 8 bases match TRBD1. CDR1 is SNHLY and CDR2 is FYNNEI in the germline V gene. This CDR3 comprises 16 residues. V gave up 8 bases and J gave up 0 bases; unmatched junction bases: 6. CDR3 in DNA: TGTGCCAGCCTAGGACAGGGAGCCTCTGGGGCCAACGTCCTGACTTTC. Encoded protein: CASLGQGASGANVLTF.

V is TRBV7-9 and J is TRBJ1-1, with 9 bases aligning to TRBD1. The CDR3 extends over 14 amino acids. Germline values: CDR1 SEHNR, CDR2 FQNEAQ (reference sequence). V lost 7 bases to trimming and J lost 2 bases; unmatched junction nucleotides: 5. CDR3 residues: CASTRQGDNTEAFF. For the CDR3, the DNA is TGTGCCAGCACCAGACAGGGGGATAACACTGAAGCTTTCTTT.

The chain recombines TRBV5-4 with TRBJ2-7, with TRBD1 matching over 7 bases. The germline gives CDR1 SGHNT, CDR2 YYREEE (reference sequence). This CDR3 contains 12 residues. Losses at the gene ends were 2 bases for V and 6 bases for J; bases not matched to a gene: 2. CDR3 sequence: CASSFPGGEQYF. The CDR3 DNA is TGTGCCAGCAGCTTTCCAGGGGGCGAGCAGTACTTC.

This clone occurred a few times. This sequence joins TRBV7-9 and TRBJ2-5; 15 bases are a match to TRBD2. In germline, CDR1 is SEHNR, CDR2 FQNEAQ (reference sequence). V was pared by 7 bases and J by 5 bases, with 8 bases of the junction left unmatched. This CDR3 contains 16 residues. The DNA for the CDR3 is TGTGCCAGCATCGCCGGGACTAGCGGGGGGCGTGAGACCCAGTACTTC. Its translation: CASIAGTSGGRETQYF.

J is TRBJ2-1 and V is TRBV20-1; TRBD2 matches at 7 bases. This CDR3 has 11 amino acids. V was pared by 5 bases and J by 10 bases, with 5 bases of the junction left unmatched. Germline-derived CDR1 and CDR2 are DFQATT and SNEGSKA (reference sequence). Here the CDR3 reads CSASQRGEQFF. The CDR3 bases are TGCAGTGCTTCCCAGCGGGGAGAGCAGTTCTTC.

The chain uses TRBV24-1 and TRBJ1-2, with D perhaps matching TRBD1 (6 bases). The CDR3 has 14 residues. Trimming pared 4 bases from V and 8 bases from J, leaving 16 bases between. Germline CDR1 and CDR2: KGHDR and SFDVKD. CDR3 sequence (DNA): TGTGCCACCAGTGAGGCCACAGGGTTCGGGGGCTACACCTTC. Translated, it gives CATSEATGFGGYTF.

The genes are TRBV2 and TRBJ2-1; D gene unclear. V lost 1 base, J lost 12 bases, and 7 bases lay in between. Germline V gives CDR1 SNHLY, CDR2 FYNNEI. The CDR3 has 11 amino acids. CDR3 sequence: CASSEEQVQFF. As DNA, the CDR3 is TGTGCCAGCAGTGAAGAACAAGTGCAGTTCTTC.

This clone was counted a few times. CDR3 sequence: CASNGGRTDTEAFF. CDR3 coding DNA: TGTGCCAGCAATGGCGGGCGGACAGACACTGAAGCTTTCTTT. J is TRBJ1-1 and V is TRBV11-3; possible D gene TRBD1, 6 bases. Germline V gene lookup returns CDR1 SGHNT and CDR2 YENEEA. Between the trimmed V and J ends, which lost 7 bases and 3 bases, there was a span of 15 bases. The CDR3 totals 14 residues.

This chain connects TRBV5-5 to TRBJ1-4; no definite D call. V lost 4 bases, J lost 5 bases, and 12 bases lay in between. CDR3 size: 14 residues. Germline V gene sequence: CDR1 SGHKS, CDR2 YYEKEE (reference sequence). Here the CDR3 DNA reads TGTGCCAGCAGCCCCGTGTACTTCAATGAAAAACTGTTTTTT. It yields the protein CASSPVYFNEKLFF.

The rearrangement links TRBV7-2 to TRBJ2-3, with D maybe TRBD2 (5 bases). The V and J ends lost 2 bases and 1 base respectively, with 13 bases between them. The CDR3 extends over 16 amino acids. CDR1 SGHTA and CDR2 FQGNSA come from the germline V gene. CDR3 region: CASSLKSTRGTDTQYF. The CDR3, as DNA: TGTGCCAGCAGCTTAAAGAGTACGCGGGGCACAGATACGCAGTATTTT.

This chain uses TRBV24-1 with TRBJ2-7, with a tentative D call TRBD2 (7 bases). The CDR3 runs to 17 residues. In germline, CDR1 is KGHDR, CDR2 SFDVKD. Trimming removed 4 bases from V and 7 bases from J, with 25 bases in between. The CDR3, as DNA: TGTGCCACCAGTGACCACCTTGGGGGGGGCCTGTTGGATGAGCAGTACTTC. It encodes CATSDHLGGGLLDEQYF.

The chain uses TRBV28 and TRBJ1-2, with D maybe TRBD1 (6 bases). Between the trimmed V and J ends, which lost 6 bases and 6 bases, there was a span of 11 bases. The CDR3 extends over 12 amino acids. Germline loops: CDR1 MDHEN, CDR2 SYDVKM. Written as DNA, the CDR3 is TGTGCCAGCAGGTTAACAGGGAATGGCTACACCTTC. Protein sequence: CASRLTGNGYTF.

This chain connects TRBV6-5 to TRBJ2-1; 7 bases map to TRBD1. The length of the CDR3 is 14 residues. With 6 bases clipped from V and 0 bases from J, the junction kept 2 bases outside the gene matches. Germline CDR1 MNHEY, CDR2 SVGAGI. In nucleotides, the CDR3 is TGTGCCAGCAGGGGACAGAGCTCCTACAATGAGCAGTTCTTC. It yields the protein CASRGQSSYNEQFF.

The CDR3 spells CASSYSQTGNTIYF. CDR3 bases: TGTGCCAGCAGTTACTCACAGACCGGAAACACCATATATTTT. This rearrangement joins TRBV6-5 to TRBJ1-3; D uncertain. The CDR3 has 14 amino acids. Trimming removed 0 bases from V and 4 bases from J, with 7 bases in between. Germline-derived CDR1 and CDR2 are MNHEY and SVGAGI.